The 7 T cell receptor beta chains below all came from one sample that was sequenced in a study of blood T cell repertoires in COVID-19. Repertoires were generated with immunoSEQ multiplex PCR, while TCRdb's copy carries only in-frame clones and drops some. The data hold approximately 110,000 clones, with about 88% observed a single time. The material sequenced was peripheral blood. Source of these receptors: a human donor in a cohort sampled during active COVID-19.

This chain uses TRBV3-1 (or the pseudogene TRBV3-2) with TRBJ2-2, with a weak D call TRBD1 (6 bases). The CDR3 runs to 15 residues. Germline loops: CDR1 LGHDT, CDR2 YNNKEL (reference sequence). V lost 4 bases and J lost 2, with 11 bases in between. The CDR3, as DNA: TGTGCCAGCAGCCCGGACAGCAGCAACACCGGGGAGCTGTTTTTT. Translating gives CASSPDSSNTGELFF.

The CDR3 DNA sequence: TGTGCCAGTTCCCGAACAGGGTTAACTAATGAAAAACTGTTTTTT. This gives the protein CASSRTGLTNEKLFF. This chain joins TRBV19 and TRBJ1-4, with D maybe TRBD1 (6 bases). CDR3 length: 15 residues. The germline V and J ends were trimmed by 8 bases and 1 base, with 14 bases remaining between them. The germline CDR1 and CDR2 sequences are LNHDA and SQIVND (reference sequence).

This clone has just one count. This chain joins TRBV5-1 and TRBJ1-2; no clear D. Trimming shortened V by 2 bases and J by 7 bases, and 15 bases separated the two germline ends. The CDR3 has 14 residues. Germline CDR1 is SGHRS and CDR2 is YFSETQ. For the CDR3, the DNA is TGCGCCAGCAGCTTCCCCGACATCTCGTCTGGCTACACCTTC. Protein sequence: CASSFPDISSGYTF. Supplemented by reference TRBV5-1 and TRBJ1-2, the full variable domain reads KAGVTQTPRYLIKTRGQQVTLSCSPISGHRSVSWYQQTPGQGLQFLFEYFSETQRNKGNFPGRFSGRQFSNSRSEMNVSTLELGDSALYLCASSFPDISSGYTFGSGTRLTVV.

This clone occurred once. CDR3 residues: CLGTGTFYEQYF. The DNA of the CDR3 is TGTCTCGGGACAGGTACCTTTTACGAGCAGTACTTC. The chain carries TRBV19 and TRBJ2-7; TRBD1 matches 8 bases. Germline CDR1 reads LNHDA; CDR2 reads SQIVND (reference sequence). This CDR3 has 12 amino acids. Variable domain in full (rest from reference TRBV19 and TRBJ2-7): DGGITQSPKYLFRKEGQNVTLSCEQNLNHDAMYWYRQDPGQGLRLIYYSQIVNDFQKGDIAEGYSVSREKKESFPLTVTSAQKNPTAFYLCLGTGTFYEQYFGPGTRLTVT.

V and J are TRBV6-2 or TRBV6-3 and TRBJ2-1; tentatively, D is TRBD2 (6 bases). CDR3 length: 14 residues. Per the germline V gene, CDR1 is MNHEY and CDR2 is SVGEGT. The ends were cut back, 2 bases at V and 10 bases at J, with 15 bases in the middle. This CDR3 reads CASSYRTQGGEQFF. CDR3 nucleotide sequence: TGTGCCAGCAGTTACCGAACTCAGGGAGGAGAGCAGTTCTTC.

The V call is TRBV7-2, the J call TRBJ1-1, with D hard to call. V was shortened by 0 bases and J by 6 bases, with 14 bases between the two germline ends. The CDR3 totals 15 residues. Germline V gene lookup returns CDR1 SGHTA and CDR2 FQGNSA. The CDR3: CASSLAPSGGAEAFF. The DNA for the CDR3 is TGTGCCAGCAGCTTAGCTCCTTCCGGCGGGGCTGAAGCTTTCTTT.

CDR3 bases: TGTGCCAGTAGGGACACCCTCACAGATACGCAGTATTTT. Amino acid sequence: CASRDTLTDTQYF. This chain uses TRBV19 with TRBJ2-3, with a tentative D call TRBD1 (5 bases). CDR3 size: 13 residues. Germline values: CDR1 LNHDA, CDR2 SQIVND (reference sequence). Trimming took 6 bases from V and 2 from J, leaving 9 bases between them. The full variable domain, rest sourced from reference TRBV19 and TRBJ2-3, is DGGITQSPKYLFRKEGQNVTLSCEQNLNHDAMYWYRQDPGQGLRLIYYSQIVNDFQKGDIAEGYSVSREKKESFPLTVTSAQKNPTAFYLCASRDTLTDTQYFGPGTRLTVL.